Below are 31 T cell receptor beta chains sequenced from a single sample in a study of blood T cell repertoires in COVID-19. The protocol was immunoSEQ multiplex PCR, while the TCRdb copy is restricted to in-frame clones and leaves out a portion. The sample shows approximately 110,000 clones, approximately 70% of them seen only once. The sample consisted of peripheral blood. The source is a man at least 80 years old with acute or convalescent COVID-19.

This clone appeared once. The V gene is TRBV28, the J gene TRBJ1-6, with TRBD1 matching 7 bases. Germline V gene data show CDR1 as MDHEN and CDR2 as SYDVKM. V trimming: 6 bases; J trimming: 7 bases; junction bases outside the gene matches: 6. The length of the CDR3 is 14 residues. CDR3 nucleotides: TGTGCCAGCAGGACCGGGACAGAGAATTCACCCCTCCACTTT. Translation gives CASRTGTENSPLHF. The full variable domain, with the rest looked up from reference TRBV28 and TRBJ1-6, is DVKVTQSSRYLVKRTGEKVFLECVQDMDHENMFWYRQDPGLGLRLIYFSYDVKMKEKGDIPEGYSVSREKKERFSLILESASTNQTSMYLCASRTGTENSPLHFGNGTRLTVT.

This chain joins TRBV19 and TRBJ1-5, with 9 bases lining up with TRBD1. Germline trimming cut 7 bases from V and 10 bases from J; bases unmatched to any gene: 8. CDR3 length: 13 residues. Per the germline V gene, CDR1 is LNHDA and CDR2 is SQIVND (reference sequence). CDR3 sequence: CASKGGQGGPQHF. As DNA, the CDR3 is TGTGCCAGTAAAGGGGGACAGGGCGGACCCCAGCATTTT.

This clone has more than one count but fewer than ten. This specimen includes other DNA sequences encoding the same CDR3. The chain links TRBV15 to TRBJ1-2, with D possibly matching TRBD1 (6 bases). The CDR3 is 14 residues long. The germline CDR1 and CDR2 sequences are LNHNV and YYDKDF (reference sequence). V lost 0 bases and J 2 bases, leaving 7 bases between the germline ends. The CDR3 coding sequence is TGTGCCACCAGCAGAGATAGGGGGAACTATGGCTACACCTTC. Protein sequence: CATSRDRGNYGYTF.

The CDR3 bases are TGTGCCAGCAGCTTCCGGACACTGTCTGAGCAGCCCCAGCATTTT. Translation gives CASSFRTLSEQPQHF. The genes are TRBV5-6 and TRBJ1-5; perhaps TRBD1 as D (5 bases). The CDR3 has 15 residues. V was shortened by 2 bases and J by 7 bases, with 16 bases between the two germline ends. In germline, CDR1 is SGHDT, CDR2 YYEEEE.

The chain recombines TRBV18 with TRBJ1-1; D gene unclear. The CDR3 has 13 amino acids. The germline V gene has CDR1 KGHSH and CDR2 LQKENI. V shed 1 base and J shed 5 bases, with 8 bases lying between them. The CDR3 nucleotides read TGTGCCAGCTCACCACAAGCGGGGACTGAAGCTTTCTTT. This gives the protein CASSPQAGTEAFF.

There are many counts of this clone. The CDR3 DNA sequence: TGTGCCAGCAGTTTATCGGGGTTTAGCGCGCCCCAGCATTTT. Its protein is CASSLSGFSAPQHF. The chain has TRBV27 and TRBJ1-5; D is undetermined. CDR3 length equals 14 residues. The V end was cut by 0 bases, the J end by 9 bases, with 12 bases between. CDR1 is MNHEY, CDR2 SMNVEV, per germline (reference sequence).

V usage is TRBV7-8 and J usage is TRBJ1-1; 7 bases align to TRBD1. The CDR3 has 16 residues. The germline CDR1 and CDR2 sequences are SGHVS and FQNEAQ. The trim removed 6 bases at V and 1 base at J, leaving 11 bases unmatched. The CDR3 DNA sequence: TGTGCCAGCAGTTATACGCGTACAGGGGAGAACACTGAAGCTTTCTTT. It codes for CASSYTRTGENTEAFF.

This clone was detected a few times. This CDR3 is CASSLKPQKAAPEAGELFF. DNA for the CDR3: TGTGCCAGCAGCTTAAAACCCCAGAAAGCGGCTCCCGAGGCCGGGGAGCTGTTTTTT. This rearrangement joins TRBV7-9 to TRBJ2-2; D possibly corresponds to TRBD2 (5 bases). Deletions cut 2 bases from V and 6 bases from J, with 25 bases between. Per germline, CDR1 SEHNR and CDR2 FQNEAQ (reference sequence). This CDR3 is built from 19 residues.

The rearrangement links TRBV2 to TRBJ1-5; D is uncertain. CDR1 and CDR2 from the germline V gene are SNHLY and FYNNEI. The CDR3 is made up of 12 amino acids. Trimming shortened V by 9 bases and J by 8 bases, and 14 bases separated the two germline ends. This chain's CDR3 is CASQSLRKPQHF. The CDR3 nucleotides read TGTGCCAGTCAAAGCCTTCGTAAGCCCCAGCATTTT. The whole variable domain, filled in from reference TRBV2 and TRBJ1-5, reads EPEVTQTPSHQVTQMGQEVILRCVPISNHLYFYWYRQILGQKVEFLVSFYNNEISEKSEIFDDQFSVERPDGSNFTLKIRSTKLEDSAMYFCASQSLRKPQHFGDGTRLSIL.

V and J are TRBV27 and TRBJ2-5; 7 nucleotides match TRBD1. The ends lost 4 bases at V and 3 bases at J; junction bases unmatched: 8. The germline CDR1 and CDR2 sequences are MNHEY and SMNVEV (reference sequence). The CDR3 totals 15 residues. The DNA for the CDR3 is TGTGCCAGCAGTTACCGGGACAGAGGGGAAGAGACCCAGTACTTC. It specifies CASSYRDRGEETQYF.

This clone has just a few counts. The rearrangement joins TRBV28 to TRBJ2-1; TRBD1 agrees at 7 bases. The V gene end was trimmed by 5 bases and the J gene end by 2 bases; junction bases not matched to a gene: 9. The CDR3 loop spans 16 amino acids. Germline V gives CDR1 MDHEN, CDR2 SYDVKM. The CDR3 is CASSRDSSRPYNEQFF. CDR3 bases: TGTGCCAGCAGTCGGGACAGCTCTAGGCCCTACAATGAGCAGTTCTTC. Full variable domain (remainder filled in from reference TRBV28 and TRBJ2-1): DVKVTQSSRYLVKRTGEKVFLECVQDMDHENMFWYRQDPGLGLRLIYFSYDVKMKEKGDIPEGYSVSREKKERFSLILESASTNQTSMYLCASSRDSSRPYNEQFFGPGTRLTVL.

The chain combines TRBV9 with TRBJ2-5; tentative D call: TRBD1 (6 bases). V dropped 1 base and J dropped 4 bases, with 20 bases sitting between them. Germline V gene lookup returns CDR1 SGDLS and CDR2 YYNGEE. This CDR3 region has 17 residues. The chain's CDR3 is CASSVQSTGWGRETQYF. CDR3 in DNA: TGTGCCAGCAGCGTACAATCAACAGGGTGGGGGAGAGAGACCCAGTACTTC. Full variable domain (rest looked up from reference TRBV9 and TRBJ2-5): DSGVTQTPKHLITATGQRVTLRCSPRSGDLSVYWYQQSLDQGLQFLIQYYNGEERAKGNILERFSAQQFPDLHSELNLSSLELGDSALYFCASSVQSTGWGRETQYFGPGTRLLVL.

The J gene is TRBJ2-2, the V gene TRBV27; possible D gene TRBD1, 5 bases. CDR1 is MNHEY, CDR2 SMNVEV, per germline (reference sequence). Between the trimmed V and J ends, which lost 3 bases and 4 bases, there was a span of 6 bases. The CDR3 has 13 amino acids. CDR3 sequence: CASSFRGTGELFF. Here the CDR3 DNA reads TGTGCCAGCAGTTTTAGGGGCACCGGGGAGCTGTTTTTT.

With regard to this clone: A read error may account for a junction end that differs from germline. The gene calls are TRBV11-2 and TRBJ2-3; 8 bases align to TRBD2. The CDR3 consists of 18 residues. CDR1 SGHAT and CDR2 FQNNGV come from the germline V gene. The CDR3 loop reads CASSIEPLAGRGWDTQYF. The CDR3 DNA reads as TGTGCCAGCAGCATAGAGCCCTTAGCGGGGAGGGGATGGGATACGCAGTATTTT.

The chain combines TRBV6-5 with TRBJ2-3, with D perhaps TRBD1 (7 bases). V was cut by 6 bases and J by 1 base, with 11 bases left in between. Germline V gives CDR1 MNHEY, CDR2 SVGAGI. CDR3 size: 14 residues. The CDR3 coding sequence is TGTGCCAGCAGAGTCAGGGGGGGCACAGATACGCAGTATTTT. It is translated as CASRVRGGTDTQYF.

V is TRBV6-2 or TRBV6-3 and J is TRBJ2-6; 8 bases agree with TRBD2. Germline CDR1 and CDR2: MNHEY and SVGEGT. J gave up 2 bases and V 1 base, and 7 bases lay outside the gene matches. CDR3 size: 18 residues. CDR3 protein: CASSYLSGRKAGANVLTF. The CDR3 DNA is TGTGCCAGCAGTTACTTGAGCGGGAGAAAGGCTGGGGCCAACGTCCTGACTTTC.

This clone was found a few times. The rearrangement joins TRBV24-1 to TRBJ2-1, with unresolved D. Trimming took 9 bases from V and 3 from J, leaving 5 bases between them. Germline V gene lookup returns CDR1 KGHDR and CDR2 SFDVKD. The CDR3 totals 11 residues. The CDR3 is CATGGYNEQFF. The CDR3 DNA reads TGTGCCACCGGCGGCTACAATGAGCAGTTCTTC.

This clone occurred a few times. This rearrangement joins TRBV24-1 to TRBJ2-5; 15 nucleotides align to TRBD2. Germline CDR1 KGHDR, CDR2 SFDVKD. V lost 3 bases to trimming and J lost 3 bases; unmatched junction nucleotides: 10. CDR3 size: 19 residues. This CDR3 is CATSDPGTSGGWPEETQYF. The CDR3 DNA follows: TGTGCCACCAGTGATCCCGGGACTAGCGGGGGGTGGCCTGAAGAGACCCAGTACTTC.

The gene calls are TRBV2 and TRBJ1-1; D perhaps matches TRBD1 (5 bases). Germline V gives CDR1 SNHLY, CDR2 FYNNEI. CDR3 length: 15 amino acids. V lost 6 bases and J 1 base, leaving 15 bases between the germline ends. CDR3 bases: TGTGCCAGCAGGGGGGGGGAACGCCGGAACACTGAAGCTTTCTTT. Its protein product is CASRGGERRNTEAFF.

The rearrangement links TRBV28 to TRBJ2-3; D call uncertain. Trimming shortened V by 5 bases and J by 2 bases, and 2 bases separated the two germline ends. The CDR3 sequence is 11 residues long. The germline V gene encodes CDR1 MDHEN and CDR2 SYDVKM. CDR3 residues: CASSLTDTQYF. DNA of the CDR3: TGTGCCAGCAGTCTCACAGATACGCAGTATTTT.

This chain uses TRBV3-1 (or the pseudogene TRBV3-2) with TRBJ2-5; 7 bases are a match to TRBD1. Germline V gene sequence: CDR1 LGHDT, CDR2 YNNKEL (reference sequence). The CDR3 is 14 residues long. With V trimmed by 5 bases and J by 2 bases, 5 bases remained unmatched. The CDR3 DNA reads TGTGCCAGCAGCGACGGGACAGCTCAAGAGACCCAGTACTTC. Translation gives CASSDGTAQETQYF.

This clone was recorded many times. CDR3 DNA: TGCGCCAGCAGCCAATCGGGGACTAGCGGGAGGCCAGATACGCAGTATTTT. Encoded protein: CASSQSGTSGRPDTQYF. J is TRBJ2-3 and V is TRBV4-3; 15 bases line up with TRBD2. V lost 2 bases, J lost 4 bases, and 4 bases stayed unmatched. CDR3 size: 17 residues. Germline V gene data show CDR1 as LGHNA and CDR2 as YSLEER.

This clone was detected only a few times. J is TRBJ1-2 and V is TRBV19; D not certain. CDR1 is LNHDA and CDR2 is SQIVND in the germline V gene (reference sequence). Trimming stripped 6 bases from V and 8 bases from J, with 22 bases between. CDR3 length: 15 residues. The chain's CDR3 is CASRFLEGKSLGYTF. CDR3 nucleotides: TGTGCCAGTAGGTTTTTGGAGGGAAAATCTCTGGGCTACACCTTC. Full variable domain (remainder filled in from reference TRBV19 and TRBJ1-2): DGGITQSPKYLFRKEGQNVTLSCEQNLNHDAMYWYRQDPGQGLRLIYYSQIVNDFQKGDIAEGYSVSREKKESFPLTVTSAQKNPTAFYLCASRFLEGKSLGYTFGSGTRLTVV.

V usage is TRBV27 and J usage is TRBJ1-1; D is ambiguous. The CDR3 has 11 amino acids. Germline lookup yields CDR1 MNHEY and CDR2 SMNVEV (reference sequence). The germline V and J ends were trimmed by 2 bases and 7 bases, with 5 bases remaining between them. The CDR3 reads CASSLRGEAFF. The CDR3, as DNA: TGTGCCAGCAGTTTACGGGGTGAAGCTTTCTTT.

The chain couples TRBV7-9 to TRBJ2-5; TRBD2 aligns across 7 bases. The J segment lost 4 bases and the V segment lost 2 bases, leaving 7 bases of the junction unmatched. Germline-derived CDR1 and CDR2 are SEHNR and FQNEAQ (reference sequence). CDR3 length: 15 amino acids. The CDR3 protein is CASSLPAGSSETQYF. In DNA, the CDR3 is TGTGCCAGCAGCTTACCAGCGGGAAGTTCAGAGACCCAGTACTTC.

The rearrangement joins TRBV4-2 to TRBJ1-5; D remains ambiguous. CDR3 length: 15 residues. V shed 0 bases and J shed 2 bases, with 8 bases lying between them. Germline V CDR1 and CDR2: LGHNA, YNFKEQ. DNA of the CDR3: TGTGCCAGCAGCCAAGATGAGTTGGGCAATCAGCCCCAGCATTTT. It specifies CASSQDELGNQPQHF.

The CDR3 protein is CASSSQFSGITDTQYF. Here the CDR3 DNA reads TGTGCCAGCAGCTCCCAGTTTAGCGGAATCACAGATACGCAGTATTTT. The chain combines TRBV7-3 with TRBJ2-3; a possible D gene is TRBD2 (6 bases). The CDR3 contains 16 residues. CDR1 and CDR2 from the germline V gene are SGHTA and FQGTGA. V was cut by 4 bases and J by 2 bases, with 16 bases left in between. The full variable domain, completed using reference TRBV7-3 and TRBJ2-3, is GAGVSQTPSNKVTEKGKYVELRCDPISGHTALYWYRQSLGQGPEFLIYFQGTGAADDSGLPNDRFFAVRPEGSVSTLKIQRTERGDSAVYLCASSSQFSGITDTQYFGPGTRLTVL.

This chain joins TRBV11-2 and TRBJ1-1, with D tentatively TRBD1 (6 bases). CDR1 is SGHAT, CDR2 FQNNGV, per germline. Trimming cost V 2 bases and J 2 bases, with 9 bases left between them. CDR3 size: 14 residues. CDR3 loop: CASSLMDSNTEAFF. The DNA of the CDR3 is TGTGCCAGCAGCTTAATGGACAGTAACACTGAAGCTTTCTTT.

The V and J genes are TRBV28 and TRBJ1-2; the D gene is possibly TRBD1 (6 bases). This CDR3 has 14 residues. CDR1 is MDHEN, CDR2 SYDVKM, per germline. Trimming removed 7 bases at V and 4 bases at J, with 16 bases between. CDR3 bases: TGTGCCAGCACCATCTTAACAGGGCCCTATGGCTACACCTTC. Its protein product is CASTILTGPYGYTF.

The rearrangement links TRBV3-1 (or the pseudogene TRBV3-2) to TRBJ2-7; the D is unclear. CDR3 length: 12 residues. V was cut by 2 bases and J by 4 bases, with 6 bases left in between. Germline-derived CDR1 and CDR2 are LGHDT and YNNKEL (reference sequence). In nucleotides, the CDR3 is TGTGCCAGCAGCCAATCCCGTTACGAGCAGTACTTC. Encoded protein: CASSQSRYEQYF.

CDR3 coding DNA: TGTGCCATCAGCCGTATAGGGGACACCGGGGAGCTGTTTTTT. It yields the protein CAISRIGDTGELFF. This chain joins TRBV10-3 and TRBJ2-2; possibly TRBD1 for D (5 bases). The CDR3 is made up of 14 amino acids. Trimming cost V 6 bases and J 3 bases, with 11 bases left between them. From germline, CDR1 is ENHRY and CDR2 SYGVKD.